This note documents a single T cell receptor beta chain sequence. Its target is unknown. The read is 3 residues too short to cover the CDR3 end, so that end is filled in from the germline J gene. The protocol was immunoSEQ multiplex PCR, while the TCRdb copy is restricted to in-frame clones and leaves out a portion. The sample table includes around 30,000 clones. This record comes from a study of T cells in women clearing cervical HPV infection. Study in general: No precancer developed; the control's incident HPV16 infection cleared within 12 months. Whole-study findings and limits: Timing of associations relative to infection is unclear; T-cell subsets were not isolated.

In germline, CDR1 is MDHEN, CDR2 SYDVKM. V was pared by 7 bases and J by 4 bases, with 13 bases between. The CDR3 has 14 residues. The rearrangement joins TRBV28 to TRBJ2-2, with a possible D match to TRBD2 (5 bases). This TCR came from a woman between 18 and 70 years old with a cervical HPV16 infection that either progressed to CIN3+ or cleared (not recorded which). The specimen sequenced was blood buffy coat. The CDR3 sequence: CASTEGSITGELFF. The sequenced CDR3 bases are TGTGCCAGCACTGAGGGCAGCATCACCGGGGAG. Variable domain in full (rest from reference TRBV28 and TRBJ2-2): DVKVTQSSRYLVKRTGEKVFLECVQDMDHENMFWYRQDPGLGLRLIYFSYDVKMKEKGDIPEGYSVSREKKERFSLILESASTNQTSMYLCASTEGSITGELFFGEGSRLTVL.